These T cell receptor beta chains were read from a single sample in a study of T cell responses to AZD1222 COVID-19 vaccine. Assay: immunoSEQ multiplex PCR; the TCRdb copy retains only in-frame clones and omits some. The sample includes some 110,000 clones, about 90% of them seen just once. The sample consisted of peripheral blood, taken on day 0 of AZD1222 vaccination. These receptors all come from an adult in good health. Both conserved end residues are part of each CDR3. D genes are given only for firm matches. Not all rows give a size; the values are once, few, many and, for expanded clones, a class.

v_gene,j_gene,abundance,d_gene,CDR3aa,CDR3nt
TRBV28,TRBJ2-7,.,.,CASQGSPRYEQYF,TGTGCCAGTCAGGGAAGTCCCCGCTACGAGCAGTACTTC
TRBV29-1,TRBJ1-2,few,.,CSATQGYGYTF,TGCAGCGCAACCCAGGGGTATGGCTACACCTTC
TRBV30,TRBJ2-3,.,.,CAWSTGPVGGTDTQYF,TGTGCCTGGAGTACCGGCCCAGTCGGGGGCACAGATACGCAGTATTTT
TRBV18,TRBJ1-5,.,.,CASSQTVVGAHQPQHF,TGTGCCAGCTCACAAACGGTGGTCGGGGCCCATCAGCCCCAGCATTTT
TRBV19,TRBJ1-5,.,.,CASSIGHRTSRNQPQHF,TGTGCCAGTAGTATTGGACACAGGACTAGTAGGAATCAGCCCCAGCATTTT
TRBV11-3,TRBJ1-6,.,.,CASSLDRGTGNSPLHF,TGTGCCAGCAGCTTAGATCGAGGGACGGGGAATTCACCCCTCCACTTT
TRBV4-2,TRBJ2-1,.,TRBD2,CASSQEGLAGASRQFF,TGTGCCAGCAGCCAAGAGGGACTAGCGGGAGCCTCAAGGCAGTTCTTC
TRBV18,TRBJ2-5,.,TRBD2,CASSPLLAGAKTQYF,TGTGCCAGCTCACCACTGTTAGCGGGAGCGAAGACCCAGTACTTC
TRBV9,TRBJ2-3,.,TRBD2,CASSVDRAGTTDTQYF,TGTGCCAGCAGCGTAGATCGAGCGGGGACCACAGATACGCAGTATTTT
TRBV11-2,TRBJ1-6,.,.,CASSSLLDSPLHF,TGTGCCAGCAGCTCCCTCTTAGATTCACCCCTCCACTTT
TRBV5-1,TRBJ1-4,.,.,CASSLTGGLNEKLFF,TGCGCCAGCAGCTTGACCGGGGGGTTAAATGAAAAACTGTTTTTT
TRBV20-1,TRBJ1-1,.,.,CSARPGAFF,TGCAGTGCTAGACCTGGAGCTTTCTTT
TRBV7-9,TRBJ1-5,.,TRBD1,CASSRAGGPNQPQHF,TGTGCCAGCAGCCGCGCAGGGGGCCCTAATCAGCCCCAGCATTTT
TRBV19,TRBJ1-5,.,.,CASSIAAPYSNQPQHF,TGTGCCAGTAGTATAGCGGCACCTTATAGCAATCAGCCCCAGCATTTT
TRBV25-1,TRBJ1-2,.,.,CASSERKVGPHGYTF,TGTGCCAGCAGTGAACGTAAGGTTGGACCTCATGGCTACACCTTC
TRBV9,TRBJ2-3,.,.,CASSVIGGDDTQYF,TGTGCCAGCAGCGTAATAGGCGGAGATGATACGCAGTATTTT
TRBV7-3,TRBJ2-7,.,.,CASSFGQGVMYF,TGTGCCAGCAGCTTTGGGCAGGGAGTTATGTACTTC
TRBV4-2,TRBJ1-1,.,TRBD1,CASSQDGRGLGAFF,TGTGCCAGCAGCCAAGATGGCAGGGGGTTAGGAGCTTTCTTT
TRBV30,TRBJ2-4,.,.,CAWSQGPAKNIQYF,TGTGCCTGGAGCCAGGGTCCAGCCAAAAACATTCAGTACTTC
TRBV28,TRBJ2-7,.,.,CASRPLGAASYEQYF,TGTGCCAGCAGACCCCTGGGGGCGGCATCCTACGAGCAGTACTTC
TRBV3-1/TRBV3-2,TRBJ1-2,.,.,CASSQDTRGNGYTF,TGTGCCAGCAGCCAAGATACCAGGGGAAATGGCTACACCTTC
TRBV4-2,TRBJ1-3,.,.,CASSQGGNQNTIYF,TGTGCCAGCAGCCAGGGGGGGAACCAGAACACCATATATTTT
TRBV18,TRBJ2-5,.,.,CASSPTASETQYF,TGTGCCAGCTCACCCACGGCGTCGGAGACCCAGTACTTC
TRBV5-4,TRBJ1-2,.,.,CASSLGVPQRTSYGYTF,TGTGCCAGCAGCTTGGGGGTGCCTCAGAGGACTTCCTATGGCTACACCTTC
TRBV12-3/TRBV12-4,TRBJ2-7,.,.,CASTSKWGEQYF,TGTGCCAGCACCTCGAAGTGGGGGGAGCAGTACTTC
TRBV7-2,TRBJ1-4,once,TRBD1,CASSQDRGYNEKLFF,TGTGCCAGCAGCCAGGACAGGGGGTATAATGAAAAACTGTTTTTT
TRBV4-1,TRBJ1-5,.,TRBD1,CASSQPTGGINQPQHF,TGCGCCAGCAGCCAACCGACAGGGGGCATCAATCAGCCCCAGCATTTT
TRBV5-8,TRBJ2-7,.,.,CASSLTVHEQYF,TGTGCCAGCAGCTTGACAGTACACGAGCAGTACTTC
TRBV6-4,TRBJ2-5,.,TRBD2,CASSVLAGGTQYF,TGTGCCAGCAGTGTCCTAGCGGGCGGGACCCAGTACTTC
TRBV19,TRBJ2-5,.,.,CASNRGWQETQYF,TGTGCCAGTAACCGAGGGTGGCAAGAGACCCAGTACTTC
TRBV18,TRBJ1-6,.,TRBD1,CASSPTGGYYNSPLHF,TGTGCCAGCTCACCAACAGGGGGATATTATAATTCACCCCTCCACTTT
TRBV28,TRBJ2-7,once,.,CASSLTAPYEQYF,TGTGCCAGCAGTTTAACAGCACCCTACGAGCAGTACTTC
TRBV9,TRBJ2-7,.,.,CASSVGNRDYEQYF,TGTGCCAGCAGCGTAGGAAACAGGGACTACGAGCAGTACTTC
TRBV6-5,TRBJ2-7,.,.,CASSYRLGPYEQYF,TGTGCCAGCAGTTACCGACTAGGGCCCTACGAGCAGTACTTC
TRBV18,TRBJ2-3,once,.,CASSPPSTASDTQYF,TGTGCCAGCTCACCACCATCAACAGCATCGGATACGCAGTATTTT
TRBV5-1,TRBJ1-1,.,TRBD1,CASRAWGQGASQNTEAFF,TGCGCCAGCAGGGCCTGGGGACAGGGGGCATCCCAGAACACTGAAGCTTTCTTT
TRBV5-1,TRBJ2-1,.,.,CASSLQGSPYNEQFF,TGCGCCAGCAGCTTACAGGGTTCTCCGTACAATGAGCAGTTCTTC
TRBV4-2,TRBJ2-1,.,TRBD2,CASSQGPSGGAEGEQFF,TGTGCCAGCAGCCAAGGACCTAGCGGGGGGGCCGAGGGTGAGCAGTTCTTC
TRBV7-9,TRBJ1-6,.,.,CASSLAAESHPPLHF,TGTGCCAGCAGCTTAGCGGCCGAAAGCCATCCACCCCTCCACTTT
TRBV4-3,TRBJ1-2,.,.,CASSQGTGNYGYTF,TGCGCCAGCAGCCAAGGCACCGGAAACTATGGCTACACCTTC
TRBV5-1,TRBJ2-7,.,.,CASSWTGTPYEQYF,TGCGCCAGCAGCTGGACTGGCACCCCCTACGAGCAGTACTTC
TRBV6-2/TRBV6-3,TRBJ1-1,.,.,CASSYQGIEAFF,TGTGCCAGCAGTTACCAGGGGATCGAAGCTTTCTTT
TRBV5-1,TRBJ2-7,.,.,CASSYQDYEQYF,TGCGCCAGCAGTTACCAGGACTACGAGCAGTACTTC
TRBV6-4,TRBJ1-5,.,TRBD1,CASSDPPGQGHRNQPQHF,TGTGCCAGCAGTGACCCGCCGGGACAGGGTCATCGCAATCAGCCCCAGCATTTT
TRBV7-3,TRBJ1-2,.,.,CASSLVGGRGYTF,TGTGCCAGCAGCTTGGTCGGGGGCCGCGGCTACACCTTC